This TCR beta chain was retrieved from a study of T-cell reconstitution after alpha-beta-depleted transplantation in children. TCRbeta library preparation incorporated unique molecular identifiers. TCRdb recomputed calls from the PCR reads with MiXCR, one row per CDR3 protein. The sample consists of approximately 500,000 distinct CDR3 sequences, roughly a quarter of them appearing once. For this clonotype: Its antigen is not identified.

Broader study findings: Some patients' high day-60 TCRbeta diversity was traced to surviving recipient T cells and thymic progenitors. About two months after transplant, alpha-beta T cells reportedly came from several hundred expanded graft clones.

Germline assignment: CDR1 WNHNN and CDR2 SYGVQD (reference sequence). V dropped 2 bases and J dropped 6 bases, with 11 bases sitting between them. The CDR3 extends over 13 amino acids. The source material was PBMCs, sampled before TCRalphabeta/CD19-depleted stem cell transplant. The receptor was derived from a boy under three years old with Wiskott-Aldrich syndrome, due to receive a stem cell transplant. The chain has TRBV10-1 and TRBJ2-7; no definite D call. The DNA of the CDR3 is TGCGCCAGCAGTGAGCCTTACGGAACCGAGCAGTACTTC. Its translation is CASSEPYGTEQYF.